What follows are 3 T cell receptor beta chains derived from one specimen sequenced in a study of blood T cell repertoires in COVID-19. Sequenced by immunoSEQ multiplex PCR; TCRdb stores in-frame clones only, minus some. The sample includes some 27,000 clones, around nine tenths of them seen just once. The sample was peripheral blood. The origin of the receptors is a man over 45 with active COVID-19.

A word on this clone: Germline is not matched at one junction end, which may reflect a read error. The genes are TRBV6-2 or TRBV6-3 and TRBJ2-3; unclear D gene. The CDR3 sequence is 12 residues long. Germline V gives CDR1 MNHEY, CDR2 SVGEGT. DNA for the CDR3: TGTGCCAGCAGTAACCACCTTTCGAGGCCCTCTTTT. The encoded protein is CASSNHLSRPSF.

Of note for this clone: At one boundary the junction diverges from the germline segment, which might be a read error. In the same sample, other DNA sequences code for this CDR3. V gene TRBV7-9 combines with J gene TRBJ2-7; 9 nucleotides agree with TRBD1. This CDR3 contains 15 residues. In germline, CDR1 is SEHNR, CDR2 FQNEAQ (reference sequence). The CDR3 is CASSPRGQGFYEQYF. DNA for the CDR3: TGTGCCAGCAGCCCCCGGGGACAGGGATTCTACGAGCAGTACTTT.

The V and J genes are TRBV7-9 and TRBJ1-5; 7 positions agree with TRBD1. The germline CDR1 and CDR2 sequences are SEHNR and FQNEAQ (reference sequence). The junction had 4 bases not matched to a gene; V was cut back by 1 base and J by 4 bases. The CDR3 is 15 amino acids. CDR3 DNA sequence: TGTGCCAGCAGCTTAGTGGGACAGTCAAATCAGCCCCAGCATTTT. It yields the protein CASSLVGQSNQPQHF.